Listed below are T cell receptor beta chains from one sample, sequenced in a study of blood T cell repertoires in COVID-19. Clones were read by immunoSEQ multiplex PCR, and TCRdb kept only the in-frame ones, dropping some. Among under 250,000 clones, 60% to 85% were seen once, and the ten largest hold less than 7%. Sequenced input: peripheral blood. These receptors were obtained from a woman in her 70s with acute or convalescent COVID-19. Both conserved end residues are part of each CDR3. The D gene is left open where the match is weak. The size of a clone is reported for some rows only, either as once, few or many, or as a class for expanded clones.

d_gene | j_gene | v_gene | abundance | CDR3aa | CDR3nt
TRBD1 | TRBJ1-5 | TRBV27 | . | CASSLYSTGENQPQHF | TGTGCCAGCAGTTTATACTCGACAGGGGAGAATCAGCCCCAGCATTTT
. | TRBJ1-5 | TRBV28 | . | CASSLGAGGGTYSNQPQHF | TGTGCCAGCAGTTTGGGTGCCGGGGGGGGAACGTATAGCAATCAGCCCCAGCATTTT
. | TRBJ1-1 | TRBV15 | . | CATSRGQTVNTEAFF | TGTGCCACCAGCAGAGGACAGACAGTGAACACTGAAGCTTTCTTT
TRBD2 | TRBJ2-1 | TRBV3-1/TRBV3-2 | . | CASSVDLIPGGEQFF | TGTGCCAGCAGCGTAGACTTGATCCCGGGGGGTGAGCAGTTCTTC
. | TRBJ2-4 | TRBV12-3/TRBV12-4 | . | CASSLTGGGIQYF | TGTGCCAGCAGCCTTACAGGGGGGGGGATTCAGTACTTC
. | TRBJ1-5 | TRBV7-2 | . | CASSRGQNQPQHF | TGTGCCAGCAGCCGCGGACAGAATCAGCCCCAGCATTTT
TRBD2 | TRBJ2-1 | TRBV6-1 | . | CASSAGLASSYNEQFF | TGTGCCAGCAGTGCTGGACTAGCAAGCTCCTACAATGAGCAGTTCTTC
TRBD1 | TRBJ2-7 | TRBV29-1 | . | CSVEGQGTYEQYF | TGCAGCGTGGAGGGACAGGGGACCTACGAGCAGTACTTC
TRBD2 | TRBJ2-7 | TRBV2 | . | CASTTSGRRGAWYEQYF | TGTGCCAGCACGACTAGCGGGAGAAGGGGAGCTTGGTACGAGCAGTACTTC
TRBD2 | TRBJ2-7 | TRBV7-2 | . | CASSSREGHSYEQYF | TGTGCCAGCAGCTCACGGGAGGGCCACTCCTACGAGCAGTACTTC
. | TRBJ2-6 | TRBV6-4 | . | CASSALSRSGANVLTF | TGTGCCAGCAGTGCCCTGTCGAGGTCTGGGGCCAACGTCCTGACTTTC
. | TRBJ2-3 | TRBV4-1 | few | CASSQAGDTQYF | TGCGCCAGCAGCCAAGCCGGAGATACGCAGTATTTT
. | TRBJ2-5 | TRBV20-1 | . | CSASPTRRGETQYF | TGCAGTGCGAGTCCGACTAGAAGGGGAGAGACCCAGTACTTC
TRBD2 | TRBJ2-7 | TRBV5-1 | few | CASSPGLESYEQYF | TGCGCCAGCAGCCCGGGACTAGAGTCTTACGAGCAGTACTTC
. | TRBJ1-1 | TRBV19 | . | CASSIDFRVNTEAFF | TGTGCCAGTAGTATAGATTTCAGGGTGAACACTGAAGCTTTCTTT
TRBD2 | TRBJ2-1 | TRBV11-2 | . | CASSTRLAGYNEQFF | TGTGCCAGCAGCACCCGACTAGCGGGCTACAATGAGCAGTTCTTC
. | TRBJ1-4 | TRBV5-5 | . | CASSLETATNEKLFF | TGTGCCAGCAGCTTAGAAACAGCAACTAATGAAAAACTGTTTTTT
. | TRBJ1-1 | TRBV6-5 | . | CASSHTLSLYTEAFF | TGTGCCAGCAGCCACACGTTGTCTTTGTACACTGAAGCTTTCTTT
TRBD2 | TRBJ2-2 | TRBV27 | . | CASSLERLAGPGELFF | TGTGCCAGCAGTTTAGAGAGACTAGCGGGACCCGGGGAGCTGTTTTTT
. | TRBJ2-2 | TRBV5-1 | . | CASSLKPGGTGELFF | TGCGCCAGCAGCTTAAAACCAGGGGGGACCGGGGAGCTGTTTTTT
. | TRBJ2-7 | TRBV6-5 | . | CASSYAGLSYEQYF | TGTGCCAGCAGTTATGCGGGGTTGTCCTACGAGCAGTACTTC
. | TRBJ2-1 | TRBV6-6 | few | CASSRPLGGVYNEQFF | TGTGCCAGCAGTCGACCCCTTGGCGGGGTGTACAATGAGCAGTTCTTC
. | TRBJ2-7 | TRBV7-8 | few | CASSKRDNAAYEQYF | TGTGCCAGCAGCAAAAGAGACAACGCAGCCTACGAGCAGTACTTC
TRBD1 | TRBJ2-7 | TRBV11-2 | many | CASSLDNGDRGYF | TGTGCCAGCAGCTTAGATAATGGGGACAGGGGATATTTC
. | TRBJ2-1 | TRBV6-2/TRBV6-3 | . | CASSYGRSSYNEQFF | TGTGCCAGCAGTTACGGCAGAAGCTCCTACAATGAGCAGTTCTTC
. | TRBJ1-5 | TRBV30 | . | CAWSRGGGSNQPQHF | TGTGCCTGGAGTAGGGGCGGGGGTAGCAATCAGCCCCAGCATTTT
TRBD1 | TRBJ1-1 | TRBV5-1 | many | CASSSPDRRNTEAFF | TGCGCCAGCAGCTCCCCGGACAGGAGGAACACTGAAGCTTTCTTT
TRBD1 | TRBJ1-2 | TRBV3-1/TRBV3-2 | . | CASSQAQGDGYTF | TGTGCCAGCAGCCAAGCACAGGGGGATGGCTACACCTTC
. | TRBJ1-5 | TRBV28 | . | CASSPGNWQPQHF | TGTGCCAGCAGTCCAGGGAATTGGCAGCCCCAGCATTTT
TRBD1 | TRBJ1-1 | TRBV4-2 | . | CASSQVGDRGTEAFF | TGTGCCAGCAGCCAAGTAGGGGACAGGGGCACTGAAGCTTTCTTT
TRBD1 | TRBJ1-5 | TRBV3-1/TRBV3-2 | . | CASSQARGDQPQHF | TGTGCCAGCAGCCAAGCCAGGGGGGACCAGCCCCAGCATTTT
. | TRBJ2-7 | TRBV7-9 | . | CASSLPGDYEQYF | TGTGCCAGCAGCTTGCCAGGTGACTACGAGCAGTACTTC
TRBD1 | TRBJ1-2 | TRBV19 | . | CASSINGDRAYGYTF | TGTGCCAGTAGTATCAACGGGGACAGGGCCTATGGCTACACCTTC
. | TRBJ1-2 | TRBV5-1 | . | CASSLGDDYVGYTF | TGCGCCAGCAGCTTGGGAGACGACTATGTGGGCTACACCTTC
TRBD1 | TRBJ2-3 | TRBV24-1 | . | CATSDPGQTSTDTQYF | TGTGCCACCAGTGACCCGGGACAGACCTCCACAGATACGCAGTATTTT
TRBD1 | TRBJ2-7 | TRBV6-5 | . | CASRRDRGVGEQYF | TGTGCCAGCAGGCGGGACAGGGGTGTGGGGGAGCAGTACTTC
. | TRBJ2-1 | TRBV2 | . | CASKSDSEPYNEQFF | TGTGCCAGCAAATCGGACTCGGAGCCGTACAATGAGCAGTTCTTC
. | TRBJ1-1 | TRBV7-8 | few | CASSLALIRGDNTEAFF | TGTGCCAGCAGCTTAGCTTTGATTCGGGGGGACAACACTGAAGCTTTCTTT
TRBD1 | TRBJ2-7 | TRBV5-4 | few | CASSLRQGPEQYF | TGTGCCAGCAGCCTAAGACAGGGGCCCGAGCAGTACTTC
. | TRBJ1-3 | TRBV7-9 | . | CASSLGSGFSGNTIYF | TGTGCCAGCAGCTTAGGCTCCGGGTTCTCTGGAAACACCATATATTTT
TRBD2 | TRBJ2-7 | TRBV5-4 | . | CASSSIAGVYEQYF | TGTGCCAGCAGCTCCATAGCGGGGGTTTACGAGCAGTACTTC
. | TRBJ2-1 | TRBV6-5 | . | CATSGGNEQFF | TGTGCCACGTCAGGTGGAAATGAGCAGTTCTTC
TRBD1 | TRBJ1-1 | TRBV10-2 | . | CASKRDRNTEAFF | TGCGCCAGCAAAAGGGACAGAAACACTGAAGCTTTCTTT
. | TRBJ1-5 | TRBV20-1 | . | CSASYGEGGPQHF | TGCAGTGCTAGTTACGGGGAGGGAGGGCCCCAGCATTTT
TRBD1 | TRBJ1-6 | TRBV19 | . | CASSIWRGRVISPLHF | TGTGCCAGTAGTATTTGGAGGGGGCGCGTTATTTCACCCCTCCACTTT
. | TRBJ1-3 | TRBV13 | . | CASSWAARNTIYF | TGTGCCAGCAGCTGGGCAGCTCGAAACACCATATATTTT
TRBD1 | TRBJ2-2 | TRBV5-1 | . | CASSSDTGTGFNGELFF | TGCGCCAGCAGCAGCGACACCGGGACAGGCTTCAACGGGGAGCTGTTTTTT
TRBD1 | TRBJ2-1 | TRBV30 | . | CAWSIGTGDLNEQFF | TGTGCCTGGAGTATCGGGACAGGGGATCTCAATGAGCAGTTCTTC
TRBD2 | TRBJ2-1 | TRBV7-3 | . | CASSRGGSYNEQFF | TGTGCCAGCAGTCGCGGGGGGTCTTACAATGAGCAGTTCTTC
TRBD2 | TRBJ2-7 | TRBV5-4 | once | CASSTRTSGLSSYEQYF | TGTGCCAGCAGCACCCGGACTAGCGGACTAAGCTCCTACGAGCAGTACTTC
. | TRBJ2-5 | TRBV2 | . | CASSDTQYQETQYF | TGTGCCAGCAGTGATACCCAGTACCAAGAGACCCAGTACTTC
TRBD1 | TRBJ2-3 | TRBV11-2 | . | CASSQTGTGLRTDTQYF | TGTGCCAGCAGCCAGACCGGGACAGGTTTACGCACAGATACGCAGTATTTT
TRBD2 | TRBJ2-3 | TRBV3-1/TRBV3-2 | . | CASSQGVTSGITDTQYF | TGTGCCAGCAGCCAAGGTGTGACTAGCGGGATCACAGATACGCAGTATTTT
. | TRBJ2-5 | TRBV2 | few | CASTRQGVQETQYF | TGTGCCAGCACCAGACAAGGGGTCCAAGAGACCCAGTACTTC
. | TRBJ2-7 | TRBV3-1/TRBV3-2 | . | CASSQVNYEQYF | TGTGCCAGCAGCCAAGTAAACTACGAGCAGTACTTC
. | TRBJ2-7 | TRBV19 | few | CASSGSDTLYEQYF | TGTGCCAGTAGTGGATCGGACACCCTCTACGAGCAGTACTTC
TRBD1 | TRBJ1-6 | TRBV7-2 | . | CASSLGTGGGGSPLHF | TGTGCCAGCAGCTTAGGGACAGGGGGCGGTGGTTCACCCCTCCACTTT
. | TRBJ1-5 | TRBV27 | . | CASSLTPGSGNQPQHF | TGTGCCAGCAGTCTCACGCCCGGGAGCGGCAATCAGCCCCAGCATTTT
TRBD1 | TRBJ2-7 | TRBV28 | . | CASSPTGLSSYEQYF | TGTGCCAGCAGCCCGACAGGGCTGAGCTCCTACGAGCAGTACTTC
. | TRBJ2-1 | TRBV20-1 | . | CSASPTGYSYNEQFF | TGCAGTGCTAGTCCCACAGGGTACTCCTACAATGAGCAGTTCTTC